The source of this T cell receptor (beta chain) is a study of blood T cell repertoires in COVID-19. This CDR3 region has 16 residues. Germline V gene data show CDR1 as DFQATT and CDR2 as SNEGSKA (reference sequence). J lost 5 bases, V lost 3 bases, and 12 bases had no gene match. Original handling: Using reference gene primer amplification, nucleated cell counts were estimated. Clones were sequenced by immunoSEQ multiplex PCR, and TCRdb holds only the in-frame ones, with some missing. The DNA was the basis for D and trimming; V, J and clone size are from that table. The table includes about 11,000 clones, around 90% detected once.

Sequenced: peripheral blood. This clonotype was obtained from a human donor in a cohort sampled during active COVID-19. The V call is TRBV20-1, the J call TRBJ2-1; 8 positions agree with TRBD2. CDR3 in amino acids: CSASNEEAGGHNEQFF. The CDR3 DNA is TGCAGTGCTAGTAACGAGGAGGCGGGAGGCCACAATGAGCAGTTCTTC.